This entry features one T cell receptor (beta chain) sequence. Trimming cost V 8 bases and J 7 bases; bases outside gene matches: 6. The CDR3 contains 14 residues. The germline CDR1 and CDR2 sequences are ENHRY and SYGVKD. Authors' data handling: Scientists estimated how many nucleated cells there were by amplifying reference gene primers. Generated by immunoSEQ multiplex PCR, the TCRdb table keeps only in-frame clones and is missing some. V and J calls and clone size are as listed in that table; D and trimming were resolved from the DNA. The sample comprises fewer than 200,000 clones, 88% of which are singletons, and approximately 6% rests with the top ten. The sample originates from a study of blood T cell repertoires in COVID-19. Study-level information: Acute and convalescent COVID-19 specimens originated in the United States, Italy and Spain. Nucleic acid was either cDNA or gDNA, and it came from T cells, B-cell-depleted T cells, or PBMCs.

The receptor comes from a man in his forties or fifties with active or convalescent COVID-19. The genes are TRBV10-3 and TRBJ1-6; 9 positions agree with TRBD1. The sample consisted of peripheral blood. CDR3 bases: TGTGCCATCCAAAGGGGACAGGGAAATTCACCCCTCCACTTT. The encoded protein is CAIQRGQGNSPLHF.